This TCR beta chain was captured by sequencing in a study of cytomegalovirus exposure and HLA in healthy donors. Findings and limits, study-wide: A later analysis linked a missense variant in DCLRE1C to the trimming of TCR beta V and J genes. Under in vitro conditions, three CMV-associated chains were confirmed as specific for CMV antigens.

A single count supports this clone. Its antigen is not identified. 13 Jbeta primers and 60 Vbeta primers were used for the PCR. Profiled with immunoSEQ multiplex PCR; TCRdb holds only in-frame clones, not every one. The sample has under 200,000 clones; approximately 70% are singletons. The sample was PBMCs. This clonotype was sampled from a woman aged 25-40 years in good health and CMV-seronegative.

The DNA of the CDR3 is TGTGCCAGCAGCCGTCCGGGACTAGCAGATACGCAGTATTTT. This sequence encodes CASSRPGLADTQYF. The chain couples TRBV14 to TRBJ2-3, with 8 bases that match TRBD2. Germline CDR1 SGHDN, CDR2 FVKESK. V was pared by 4 bases and J by 4 bases, with 4 bases of the junction left unmatched. This CDR3 is built from 14 residues.